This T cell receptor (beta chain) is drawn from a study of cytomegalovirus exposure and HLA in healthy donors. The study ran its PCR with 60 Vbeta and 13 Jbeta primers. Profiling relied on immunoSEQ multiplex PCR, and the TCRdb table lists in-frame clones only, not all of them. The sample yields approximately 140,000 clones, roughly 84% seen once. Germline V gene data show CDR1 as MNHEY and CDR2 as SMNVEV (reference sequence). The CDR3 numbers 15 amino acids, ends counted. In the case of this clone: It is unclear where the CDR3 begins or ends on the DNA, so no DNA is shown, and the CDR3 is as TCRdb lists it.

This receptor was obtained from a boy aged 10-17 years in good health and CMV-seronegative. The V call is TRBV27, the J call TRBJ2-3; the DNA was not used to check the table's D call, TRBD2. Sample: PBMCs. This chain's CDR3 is CASSSSGRGTDTQYF.